One and the same sample provided the 5 T cell receptor beta chains below, sequenced in a study of memory CD4+ T cells and cytomegalovirus serostatus. The sort gate was single viable CD3+CD4+CD8-CD45RO+ cells for memory CD4+ T cells. The data were produced by immunoSEQ multiplex PCR, yet TCRdb's version contains in-frame clones alone and is incomplete. The data contain 70,000 or so clones, under 80% of them seen just once; the ten biggest clones take up approximately 2.4%. The sequencing sample was made of memory CD4+ T cells from blood. These receptor sequences come from an adult in good health and CMV-seropositive.

V and J are TRBV5-4 and TRBJ2-2, with unresolved D. The V gene's germline CDR1 is SGHNT and CDR2 YYREEE (reference sequence). The CDR3 extends over 16 amino acids. V gave up 0 bases and J gave up 0 bases, with 9 bases separating them. CDR3 nucleotides: TGTGCCAGCAGCTTGGGGCAGGCCGCGAACACCGGGGAGCTGTTTTTT. Protein: CASSLGQAANTGELFF.

This sequence joins TRBV5-4 and TRBJ2-5, with a tentative D call TRBD2 (6 bases). In germline, CDR1 is SGHNT, CDR2 YYREEE (reference sequence). The CDR3 contains 13 residues. Trimming cost V 7 bases and J 2 bases, with 12 bases left between them. CDR3 loop: CASLRDSQETQYF. The CDR3 DNA reads as TGTGCCAGCCTCCGGGACTCGCAAGAGACCCAGTACTTC. Together with reference TRBV5-4 and TRBJ2-5, the CDR3 gives the full variable domain: ETGVTQSPTHLIKTRGQQVTLRCSSQSGHNTVSWYQQALGQGPQFIFQYYREEENGRGNFPPRFSGLQFPNYSSELNVNALELDDSALYLCASLRDSQETQYFGPGTRLLVL.

Only a few counts were recorded for this clone. The chain combines TRBV19 with TRBJ1-4; D is perhaps TRBD1 (5 bases). Trimming shortened V by 10 bases and J by 7 bases, and 16 bases separated the two germline ends. Germline CDR1 reads LNHDA; CDR2 reads SQIVND (reference sequence). The CDR3 is 13 residues long. The CDR3 sequence is CATGRVGVEKLFF. The DNA of the CDR3 is TGTGCCACCGGCAGGGTGGGCGTTGAAAAACTGTTTTTT.

The gene calls are TRBV25-1 and TRBJ2-3; D call uncertain. V lost 3 bases, J lost 1 base, and 8 bases lay in between. Germline loops: CDR1 MGHDK, CDR2 SYGVNS. This CDR3 has 14 residues. CDR3 nucleotide sequence: TGTGCCAGCAGTGACGAAGGAGGCACAGATACGCAGTATTTT. Translating gives CASSDEGGTDTQYF.

This clone occurred a few times. The chain combines TRBV18 with TRBJ1-1, with D unclear. Germline CDR1 KGHSH, CDR2 LQKENI. With 5 bases removed from V and 5 bases from J, the gap between germline ends came to 6 bases. The CDR3 covers 11 residues. This chain's CDR3 is CASSARTEAFF. As DNA, the CDR3 is TGTGCCAGCTCAGCCCGGACTGAAGCTTTCTTT.